This T cell receptor (beta chain) came from a study of blood T cell repertoires in COVID-19. The CDR3 loop spans 14 amino acids. V was shortened by 7 bases and J by 11 bases, with 23 bases between the two germline ends. Per the germline V gene, CDR1 is MNHEY and CDR2 is SVGAGI. Some clones are missing from TCRdb's copy, which holds only in-frame ones; the method was immunoSEQ multiplex PCR. The table lists roughly 500,000 clones, 70% to 90% of them singletons. This sequence was found in a woman aged 60-75 years who had recovered from COVID-19. The sample consisted of PBMCs or T cells enriched from blood (not recorded which). This chain joins TRBV6-5 and TRBJ1-2; no reliable D call. CDR3 region: CASTLESFIRGYTF. CDR3 in DNA: TGTGCCAGCACCCTAGAAAGTTTTATCCGCGGGTACACCTTC.